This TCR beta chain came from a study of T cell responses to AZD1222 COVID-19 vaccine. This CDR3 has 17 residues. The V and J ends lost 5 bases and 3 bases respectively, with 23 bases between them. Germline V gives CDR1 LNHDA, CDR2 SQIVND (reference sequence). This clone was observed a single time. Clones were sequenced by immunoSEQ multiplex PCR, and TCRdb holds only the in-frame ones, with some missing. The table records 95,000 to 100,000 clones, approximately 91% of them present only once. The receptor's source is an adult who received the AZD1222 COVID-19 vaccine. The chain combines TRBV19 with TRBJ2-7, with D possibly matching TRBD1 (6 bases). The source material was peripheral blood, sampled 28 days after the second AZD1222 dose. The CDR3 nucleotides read TGTGCCAGTAGTTCCCTTTCGTTCAGAGGACAGTTCTACGAGCAGTACTTC. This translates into CASSSLSFRGQFYEQYF.